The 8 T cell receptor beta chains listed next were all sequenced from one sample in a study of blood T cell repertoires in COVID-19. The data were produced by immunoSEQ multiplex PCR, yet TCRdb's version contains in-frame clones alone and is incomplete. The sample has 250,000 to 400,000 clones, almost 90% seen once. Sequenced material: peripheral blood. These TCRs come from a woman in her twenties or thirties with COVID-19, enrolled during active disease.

The chain's CDR3 is CASSLRSARSGYTF. DNA of the CDR3: TGTGCCAGCAGCTTGAGGTCGGCCAGGTCTGGCTACACCTTC. This chain uses TRBV5-5 with TRBJ1-2; D call uncertain. Germline assignment: CDR1 SGHKS and CDR2 YYEKEE (reference sequence). The germline V and J ends were trimmed by 1 base and 7 bases, with 14 bases remaining between them. The CDR3 totals 14 residues.

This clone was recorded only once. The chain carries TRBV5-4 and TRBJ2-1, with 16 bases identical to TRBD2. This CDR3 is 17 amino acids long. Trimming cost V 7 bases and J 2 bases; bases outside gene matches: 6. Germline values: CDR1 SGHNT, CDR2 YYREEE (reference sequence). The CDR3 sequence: CASEPGLAGGAYNEQFF. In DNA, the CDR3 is TGTGCCAGCGAACCGGGACTAGCGGGAGGGGCCTACAATGAGCAGTTCTTC.

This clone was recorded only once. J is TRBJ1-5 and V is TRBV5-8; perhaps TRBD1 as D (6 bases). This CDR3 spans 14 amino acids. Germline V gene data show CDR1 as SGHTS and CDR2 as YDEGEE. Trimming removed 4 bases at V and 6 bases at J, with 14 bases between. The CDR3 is CASSPGQWGQPQHF. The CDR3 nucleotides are TGTGCCAGCAGCCCCGGACAGTGGGGTCAGCCCCAGCATTTT.

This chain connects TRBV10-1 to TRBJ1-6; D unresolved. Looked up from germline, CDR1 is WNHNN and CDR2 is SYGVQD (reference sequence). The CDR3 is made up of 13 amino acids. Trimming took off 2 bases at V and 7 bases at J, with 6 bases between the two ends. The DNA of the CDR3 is TGCGCCAGCAGTGAGGAACAGAATTCACCCCTCCACTTT. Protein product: CASSEEQNSPLHF.

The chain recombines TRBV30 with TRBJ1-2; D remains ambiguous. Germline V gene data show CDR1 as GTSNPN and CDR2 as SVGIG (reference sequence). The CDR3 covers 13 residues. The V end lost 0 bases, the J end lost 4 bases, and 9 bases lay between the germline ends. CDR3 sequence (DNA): TGTGCCTGGAGTGTCGGGATCTCCTATGGCTACACCTTC. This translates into CAWSVGISYGYTF. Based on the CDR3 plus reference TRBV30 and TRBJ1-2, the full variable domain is SQTIHQWPATLVQPVGSPLSLECTVEGTSNPNLYWYRQAAGRGLQLLFYSVGIGQISSEVPQNLSASRPQDRQFILSSKKLLLSDSGFYLCAWSVGISYGYTFGSGTRLTVV.

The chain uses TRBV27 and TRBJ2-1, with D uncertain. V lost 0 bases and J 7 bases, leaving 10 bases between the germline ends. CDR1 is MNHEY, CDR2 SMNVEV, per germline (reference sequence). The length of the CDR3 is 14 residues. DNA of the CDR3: TGTGCCAGCAGTTTATCTCCCTATTTGAATGAGCAGTTCTTC. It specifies CASSLSPYLNEQFF.

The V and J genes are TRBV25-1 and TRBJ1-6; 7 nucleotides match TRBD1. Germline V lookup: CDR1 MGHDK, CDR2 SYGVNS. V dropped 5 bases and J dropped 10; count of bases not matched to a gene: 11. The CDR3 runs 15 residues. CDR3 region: CASSLRDSLSSPLHF. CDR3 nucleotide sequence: TGTGCCAGCAGTCTCCGGGACAGCCTCTCGTCACCCCTCCACTTT.

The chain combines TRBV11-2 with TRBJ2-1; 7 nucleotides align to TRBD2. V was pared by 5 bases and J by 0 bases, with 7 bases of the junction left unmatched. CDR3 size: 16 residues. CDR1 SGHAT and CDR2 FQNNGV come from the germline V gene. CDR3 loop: CASSPSGPSSYNEQFF. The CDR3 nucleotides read TGTGCCAGCAGCCCTAGCGGACCGAGCTCCTACAATGAGCAGTTCTTC. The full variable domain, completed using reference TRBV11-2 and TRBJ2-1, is EAGVAQSPRYKIIEKRQSVAFWCNPISGHATLYWYQQILGQGPKLLIQFQNNGVVDDSQLPKDRFSAERLKGVDSTLKIQPAKLEDSAVYLCASSPSGPSSYNEQFFGPGTRLTVL.